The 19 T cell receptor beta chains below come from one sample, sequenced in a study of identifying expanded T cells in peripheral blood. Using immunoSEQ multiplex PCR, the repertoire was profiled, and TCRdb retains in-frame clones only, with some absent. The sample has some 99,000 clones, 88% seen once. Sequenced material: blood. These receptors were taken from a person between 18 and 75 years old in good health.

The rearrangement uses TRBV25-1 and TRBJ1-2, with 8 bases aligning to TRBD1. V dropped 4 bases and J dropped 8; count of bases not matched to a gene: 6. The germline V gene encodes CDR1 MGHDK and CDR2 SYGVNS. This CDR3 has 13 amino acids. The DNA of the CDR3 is TGTGCCAGCAGTGGTCAGGGGGCTCGCGGCTACACCTTC. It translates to CASSGQGARGYTF.

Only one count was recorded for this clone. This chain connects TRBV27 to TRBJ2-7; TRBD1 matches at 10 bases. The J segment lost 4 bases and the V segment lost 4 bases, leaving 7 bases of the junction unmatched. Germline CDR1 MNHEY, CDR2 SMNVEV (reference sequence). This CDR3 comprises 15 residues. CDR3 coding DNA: TGTGCCAGCAGTTCCCACGACAGGGGGCTGTACGAGCAGTACTTC. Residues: CASSSHDRGLYEQYF.

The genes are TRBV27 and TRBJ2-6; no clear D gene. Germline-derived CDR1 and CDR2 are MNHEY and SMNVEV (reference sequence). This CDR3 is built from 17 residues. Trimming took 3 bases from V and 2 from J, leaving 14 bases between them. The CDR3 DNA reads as TGTGCCAGCAGTTTTATCGGTTTGTACCCTGGGGCCAACGTCCTGACTTTC. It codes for CASSFIGLYPGANVLTF.

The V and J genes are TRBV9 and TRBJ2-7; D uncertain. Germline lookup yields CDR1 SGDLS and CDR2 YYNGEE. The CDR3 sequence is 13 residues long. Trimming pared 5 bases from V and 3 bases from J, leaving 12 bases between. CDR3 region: CASRYSWGYEQYF. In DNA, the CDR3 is TGTGCCAGCAGATACTCCTGGGGCTACGAGCAGTACTTC.

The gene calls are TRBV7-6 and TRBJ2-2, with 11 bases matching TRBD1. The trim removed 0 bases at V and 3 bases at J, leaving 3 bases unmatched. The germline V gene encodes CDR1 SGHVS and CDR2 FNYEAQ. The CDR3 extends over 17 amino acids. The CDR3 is CASSLAGQGVYTGELFF. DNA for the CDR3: TGTGCCAGCAGCTTAGCGGGACAGGGGGTCTACACCGGGGAGCTGTTTTTT.

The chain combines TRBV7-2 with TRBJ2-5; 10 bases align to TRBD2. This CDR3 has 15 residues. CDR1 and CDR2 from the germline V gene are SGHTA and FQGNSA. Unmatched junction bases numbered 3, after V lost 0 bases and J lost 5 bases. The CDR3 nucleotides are TGTGCCAGCAGCTTAGCTAGCGGGGGGCTGGAGACCCAGTACTTC. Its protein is CASSLASGGLETQYF.

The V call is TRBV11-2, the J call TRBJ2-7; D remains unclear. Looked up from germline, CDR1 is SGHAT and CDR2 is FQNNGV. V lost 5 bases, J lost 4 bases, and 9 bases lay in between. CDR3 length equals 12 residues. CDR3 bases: TGTGCCAGCAGCCCGCCCCGTTACGAGCAGTACTTC. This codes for CASSPPRYEQYF.

CDR3 amino acids: CASSLGGQGSAFF. The CDR3 nucleotides are TGTGCCAGCAGCTTAGGGGGACAGGGTTCAGCTTTCTTT. V and J are TRBV7-3 and TRBJ1-1; TRBD1 aligns across 9 bases. Germline trimming cut 2 bases from V and 10 bases from J; bases unmatched to any gene: 5. Germline CDR1 is SGHTA and CDR2 is FQGTGA. The CDR3 covers 13 residues.

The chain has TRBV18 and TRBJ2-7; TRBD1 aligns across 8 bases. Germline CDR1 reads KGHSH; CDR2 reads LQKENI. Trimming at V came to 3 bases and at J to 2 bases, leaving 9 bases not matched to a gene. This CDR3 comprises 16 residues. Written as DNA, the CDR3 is TGTGCCAGCTCACCGCGACCGACAGGGGAGGCCTACGAGCAGTACTTC. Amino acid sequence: CASSPRPTGEAYEQYF.

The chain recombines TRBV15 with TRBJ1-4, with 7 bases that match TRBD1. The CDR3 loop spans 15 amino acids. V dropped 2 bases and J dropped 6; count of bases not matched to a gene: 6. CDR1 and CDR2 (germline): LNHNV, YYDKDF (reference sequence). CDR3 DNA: TGTGCCACCAGCAGAAACCGGGACAGCCATGAAAAACTGTTTTTT. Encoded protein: CATSRNRDSHEKLFF.

CDR3 amino acids: CASSGPGQGEKLFF. In nucleotides, the CDR3 is TGTGCCAGCAGCGGCCCGGGACAGGGCGAAAAACTGTTTTTT. V usage is TRBV9 and J usage is TRBJ1-4; 9 bases are shared with TRBD1. Germline V gene sequence: CDR1 SGDLS, CDR2 YYNGEE. The CDR3 spans 14 residues. The V segment lost 3 bases and the J segment 8 bases; nucleotides outside the gene matches: 5.

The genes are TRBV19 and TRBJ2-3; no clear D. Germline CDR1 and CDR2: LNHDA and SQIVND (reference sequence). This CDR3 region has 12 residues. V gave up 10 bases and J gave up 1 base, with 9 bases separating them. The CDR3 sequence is CATYDGTDTQYF. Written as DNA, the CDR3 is TGTGCCACTTACGATGGCACAGATACGCAGTATTTT.

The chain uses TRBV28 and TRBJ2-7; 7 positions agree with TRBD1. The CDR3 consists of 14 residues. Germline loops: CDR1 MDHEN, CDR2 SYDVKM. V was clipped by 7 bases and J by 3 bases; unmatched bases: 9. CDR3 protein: CASTPGDRFYEQYF. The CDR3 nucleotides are TGTGCCAGCACCCCCGGGGACAGATTCTACGAGCAGTACTTC.

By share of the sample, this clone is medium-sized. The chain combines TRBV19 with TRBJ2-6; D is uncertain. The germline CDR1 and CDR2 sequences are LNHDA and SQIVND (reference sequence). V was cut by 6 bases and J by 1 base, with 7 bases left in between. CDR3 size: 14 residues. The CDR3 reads CASRHESGANVLTF. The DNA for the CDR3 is TGTGCCAGTAGACACGAATCTGGGGCCAACGTCCTGACTTTC.

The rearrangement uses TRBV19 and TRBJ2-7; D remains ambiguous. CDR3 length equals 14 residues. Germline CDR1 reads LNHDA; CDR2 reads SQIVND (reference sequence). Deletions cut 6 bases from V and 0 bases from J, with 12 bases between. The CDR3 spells CASSTAGHSYEQYF. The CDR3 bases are TGTGCCAGTAGCACGGCAGGTCACTCCTACGAGCAGTACTTC.

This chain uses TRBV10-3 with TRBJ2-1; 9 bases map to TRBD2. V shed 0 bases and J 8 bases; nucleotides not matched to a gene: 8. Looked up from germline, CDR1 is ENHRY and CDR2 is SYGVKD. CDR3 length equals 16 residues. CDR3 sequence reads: CAISESTEVAGDEQFF. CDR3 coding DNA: TGTGCCATCAGTGAGTCAACAGAGGTAGCGGGAGATGAGCAGTTCTTC.

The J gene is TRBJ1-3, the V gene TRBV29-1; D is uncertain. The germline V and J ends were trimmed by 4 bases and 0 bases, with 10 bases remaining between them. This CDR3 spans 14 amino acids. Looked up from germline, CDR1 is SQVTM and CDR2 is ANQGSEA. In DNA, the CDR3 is TGCAGCGTTGGACCCCGGGGCTCTGGAAACACCATATATTTT. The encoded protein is CSVGPRGSGNTIYF. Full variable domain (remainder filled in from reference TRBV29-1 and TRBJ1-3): SAVISQKPSRDICQRGTSLTIQCQVDSQVTMMFWYRQQPGQSLTLIATANQGSEATYESGFVIDKFPISRPNLTFSTLTVSNMSPEDSSIYLCSVGPRGSGNTIYFGEGSWLTVV.

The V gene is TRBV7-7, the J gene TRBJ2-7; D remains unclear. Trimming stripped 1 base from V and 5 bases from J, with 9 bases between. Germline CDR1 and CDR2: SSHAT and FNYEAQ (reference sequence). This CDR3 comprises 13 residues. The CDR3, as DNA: TGTGCCAGCAGCTTAGGAGGTGGTGACGAGCAGTACTTC. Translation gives CASSLGGGDEQYF.

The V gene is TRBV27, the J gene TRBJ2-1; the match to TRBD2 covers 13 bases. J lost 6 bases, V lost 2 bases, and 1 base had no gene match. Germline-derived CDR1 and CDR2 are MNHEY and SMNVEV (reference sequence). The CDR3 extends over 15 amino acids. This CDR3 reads CASSLGTSGVNEQFF. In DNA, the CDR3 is TGTGCCAGCAGTTTAGGGACTAGCGGGGTCAATGAGCAGTTCTTC.